This is a list of T cell receptor beta chains from one sample in a study of blood T cell repertoires in COVID-19. Method: immunoSEQ multiplex PCR; TCRdb's copy keeps in-frame clones and lacks some. The data hold 150,000 to 200,000 clones, with over 75% observed a single time. The specimen sequenced was PBMCs or T cells enriched from blood (not recorded which). These receptors originate from a man aged 45-65 years who had recovered from COVID-19. Each CDR3 is given with its conserved first and last residue. The order of the fields is J gene, D gene, CDR3 length, clone size, V gene, CDR3 DNA, CDR3 protein. A D gene is named only where the DNA matches it firmly. The listing skips clone size in some rows; elsewhere it reads once, few, many or a size class.

TRBJ1-2 TRBD1 13 NA TRBV7-3 TGTGCCAGCAGCTCCCCAGGGGGTGATGGCTACACCTTC CASSSPGGDGYTF
TRBJ2-3 TRBD2 19 NA TRBV5-1 TGCGCCAGCAGCTTGGCTAGCGGGAGGGCATCGTTGGGCGCAGATACGCAGTATTTT CASSLASGRASLGADTQYF
TRBJ2-3 TRBD1 14 NA TRBV10-3 TGTGCCATCAGTGCCGGACAGGGGACAGATACGCAGTATTTT CAISAGQGTDTQYF
TRBJ1-6 NA 17 once TRBV7-9 TGTGCCAGCAGCTCCCCCGAACCACAGGGCCCGAATTCACCCCTCCACTTT CASSSPEPQGPNSPLHF
TRBJ1-5 NA 16 NA TRBV29-1 TGCAGCGTCAAGCTAGGGACACGGAATAGCAATCAGCCCCAGCATTTT CSVKLGTRNSNQPQHF
TRBJ2-1 NA 15 NA TRBV5-1 TGCGCCAGCAGCTTGAGTGGGACACCTCTCGGTGAGCAGTTCTTC CASSLSGTPLGEQFF
TRBJ2-2 NA 13 once TRBV12-3/TRBV12-4 TGTGCCAGCAGTTTCGGGAGCACCGGGGAGCTGTTTTTT CASSFGSTGELFF
TRBJ2-3 TRBD2 17 NA TRBV19 TGTGCCAGTAGTAAGCGAACGACTAGCACAAGCACAGATACGCAGTATTTT CASSKRTTSTSTDTQYF
TRBJ2-3 NA 11 NA TRBV19 TGTGCCAGTAGTACAGCAGATACGCAGTATTTT CASSTADTQYF
TRBJ1-5 NA 14 NA TRBV19 TGTGCCAGTACAGACTGGGTTAGCAATCAGCCCCAGCATTTT CASTDWVSNQPQHF
TRBJ1-5 TRBD1 16 NA TRBV19 TGTGCCAGTAGCCCAAAGACAGGGTTGGGCAATCAGCCCCAGCATTTT CASSPKTGLGNQPQHF
TRBJ2-1 NA 11 NA TRBV29-1 TGCAGCGCGACAATATACAATGAGCAGTTCTTC CSATIYNEQFF
TRBJ2-7 TRBD2 15 NA TRBV6-5 TGTGCCAGCACAGTTACGGGAGGGGGTTCCGACGAGCAGTACTTC CASTVTGGGSDEQYF